Shown below are 30 T cell receptor beta chains from a single sample sequenced in a study of OX40 agonist ivuxolimab in advanced cancers. Libraries were made using the immunoSEQ multiplex PCR assay. Sourced from immuneACCESS, this table was stored by TCRdb with only in-frame sequences that have V and J called. A share of the clones is absent; for the studies checked, an unresolved V gene accounts for under half, and the remainder has no known explanation. The sample table records approximately 25,000 clones; approximately 80% of these occur just once. Together, the top ten hold 18% of the sample. Source: CD4+ or CD8+ T cells sorted from blood, taken in a trial of the OX40 agonist ivuxolimab. The receptors here all came from an adult with an advanced solid tumor such as melanoma, head and neck, liver or kidney cancer.

V is TRBV15 and J is TRBJ2-3; TRBD2 might be the D (6 bases). This CDR3 has 14 amino acids. Trimming shortened V by 4 bases and J by 1 base, and 9 bases separated the two germline ends. The V gene's germline CDR1 is LNHNV and CDR2 YYDKDF (reference sequence). The CDR3: CATSIAERTDTQYF. CDR3 DNA: TGTGCCACCAGCATAGCGGAGCGCACAGATACGCAGTATTTT.

V usage is TRBV19 and J usage is TRBJ2-7; D gene ambiguous. The CDR3 contains 14 residues. Germline V gene sequence: CDR1 LNHDA, CDR2 SQIVND (reference sequence). Between the trimmed V and J ends, which lost 6 bases and 4 bases, there was a span of 16 bases. As DNA, the CDR3 is TGTGCCAGTAGCCCCGTGGGCCTTGGGTACGAGCAGTACTTC. Translation: CASSPVGLGYEQYF.

Judged by abundance, this clone is medium-sized (0.01 to 0.1%). This chain joins TRBV28 and TRBJ1-2, with D possibly being TRBD1 (6 bases). V lost 7 bases and J lost 8, with 20 bases in between. CDR1 and CDR2 (germline): MDHEN, SYDVKM. The CDR3 has 14 residues. The CDR3 here is CASISNRVSGGYTF. The CDR3 coding sequence is TGTGCCAGCATCTCTAACAGGGTTTCTGGCGGCTACACCTTC.

This chain connects TRBV10-2 to TRBJ2-3, with 10 bases lining up with TRBD2. This CDR3 region has 14 residues. V shed 4 bases, J shed 4 bases, and the junction held 2 bases outside the gene matches. Germline CDR1 and CDR2: WSHSY and SAAADI. CDR3 region: CASSASGGADTQYF. The DNA for the CDR3 is TGCGCCAGCAGTGCTAGCGGGGGAGCAGATACGCAGTATTTT.

V usage is TRBV7-3 and J usage is TRBJ2-4; D is unclear. Germline CDR1 SGHTA, CDR2 FQGTGA. This CDR3 is 9 amino acids long. Trimming took off 2 bases at V and 15 bases at J, with 5 bases between the two ends. The CDR3 DNA follows: TGTGCCAGCAGCTTAGCAGGGTACTTC. It translates to CASSLAGYF.

V is TRBV29-1 and J is TRBJ2-7; 7 bases agree with TRBD1. The CDR3 has 11 residues. The J segment lost 3 bases and the V segment lost 7 bases, leaving 3 bases of the junction unmatched. Germline V CDR1 and CDR2: SQVTM, ANQGSEA. The CDR3 spells CSAGTVYEQYF. The CDR3, as DNA: TGCAGCGCTGGGACAGTCTACGAGCAGTACTTC.

This clone has just a few counts. The V and J genes are TRBV21-1 and TRBJ2-7; the DNA was not used to check the table's D call, TRBD2. TRBV21-1 is reported as a pseudogene. This CDR3 has 16 amino acids. CDR3 in amino acids: CASSKARLAGNYEQYF. The CDR3 bases are TGTGCCAGCAGCAAAGCGCGACTAGCGGGGAATTACGAGCAGTACTTC.

The V call is TRBV30, the J call TRBJ1-5; D remains ambiguous. Germline CDR1 is GTSNPN and CDR2 is SVGIG (reference sequence). This CDR3 is built from 15 residues. V lost 5 bases and J lost 4, with 18 bases in between. This chain's CDR3 is CAWGTFRAGNQPQHF. CDR3 bases: TGTGCCTGGGGCACCTTCCGGGCCGGGAATCAGCCCCAGCATTTT.

CDR3 sequence: CASGLVPLAGVYEQFF. As DNA, the CDR3 is TGTGCTAGTGGTTTGGTACCACTAGCGGGAGTCTATGAGCAGTTCTTC. The chain joins TRBV12-5 to TRBJ2-1; 11 bases align to TRBD2. V was pared by 0 bases and J by 8 bases, with 6 bases of the junction left unmatched. The CDR3 length is 16 residues. Germline V lookup: CDR1 LGHNT, CDR2 FRNRAP.

The chain recombines TRBV19 with TRBJ1-1; D is uncertain. The CDR3 runs 14 residues. V gave up 1 base and J gave up 4 bases, with 10 bases separating them. The germline V gene encodes CDR1 LNHDA and CDR2 SQIVND (reference sequence). The CDR3 DNA sequence: TGTGCCAGTAGTATAGGGAGGGTGGTCACTGAAGCTTTCTTT. This codes for CASSIGRVVTEAFF.

V gene TRBV19 combines with J gene TRBJ2-1, with 11 positions matching TRBD2. The J segment lost 6 bases and the V segment lost 4 bases, leaving 5 bases of the junction unmatched. Germline-derived CDR1 and CDR2 are LNHDA and SQIVND (reference sequence). The CDR3 length is 15 residues. CDR3 loop: CASSNSGRASNEQFF. The CDR3 region has the DNA TGTGCCAGTAGTAATAGCGGGAGGGCCTCCAATGAGCAGTTCTTC.

The table lists this clone with a count of one. This rearrangement joins TRBV5-1 to TRBJ1-6; a possible D gene is TRBD1 (6 bases). Between the trimmed V and J ends, which lost 3 bases and 6 bases, there was a span of 13 bases. The germline CDR1 and CDR2 sequences are SGHRS and YFSETQ. The CDR3 length is 15 residues. CDR3 nucleotides: TGCGCCAGCAGCTGGGGGGGCTCCCTTAATTCACCCCTCCACTTT. Protein product: CASSWGGSLNSPLHF. The full variable domain, with the rest looked up from reference TRBV5-1 and TRBJ1-6, is KAGVTQTPRYLIKTRGQQVTLSCSPISGHRSVSWYQQTPGQGLQFLFEYFSETQRNKGNFPGRFSGRQFSNSRSEMNVSTLELGDSALYLCASSWGGSLNSPLHFGNGTRLTVT.

DNA for the CDR3: TGTGCCAGCTCACCTCAGAGCTCCTACAATGAGCAGTTCTTC. This codes for CASSPQSSYNEQFF. The V and J genes are TRBV18 and TRBJ2-1; D call uncertain. The germline V gene encodes CDR1 KGHSH and CDR2 LQKENI. The CDR3 contains 14 residues. V lost 3 bases and J lost 0, with 6 bases in between.

The chain carries TRBV18 and TRBJ2-7; a weak D match, TRBD1 (5 bases). V gave up 0 bases and J gave up 1 base, with 13 bases separating them. The CDR3 sequence is 16 residues long. Germline V gene lookup returns CDR1 KGHSH and CDR2 LQKENI. CDR3 sequence reads: CASSPPSGRPSYEQYF. The CDR3 nucleotides are TGTGCCAGCTCACCACCGTCAGGGCGCCCATCCTACGAGCAGTACTTC.

J is TRBJ1-2 and V is TRBV4-1; D gene unclear. There are 13 residues in the CDR3. Germline-derived CDR1 and CDR2 are MGHRA and YSYEKL. Trimming left V 0 bases short and J 2 bases short, with 4 bases between. The CDR3 is CASSQEGNYGYTF. The CDR3 DNA is TGCGCCAGCAGCCAAGAGGGGAACTATGGCTACACCTTC.

This rearrangement joins TRBV11-2 to TRBJ2-5; a weak D match, TRBD2 (6 bases). Germline V lookup: CDR1 SGHAT, CDR2 FQNNGV. Trimming shortened V by 5 bases and J by 3 bases, and 13 bases separated the two germline ends. The CDR3 contains 14 residues. The CDR3 DNA reads as TGTGCCAGCAGCCCCGGGACTTTAAAAGAGACCCAGTACTTC. It codes for CASSPGTLKETQYF.

This chain uses TRBV28 with TRBJ1-4; D is ambiguous. Trimming took off 7 bases at V and 11 bases at J, with 14 bases between the two ends. Germline CDR1 and CDR2: MDHEN and SYDVKM. The CDR3 consists of 12 residues. CDR3 amino acids: CASTPSGWKLFF. The CDR3 nucleotides read TGTGCCAGCACCCCGTCCGGGTGGAAACTGTTTTTT. The entire variable domain, with the rest obtained from reference TRBV28 and TRBJ1-4, is as follows: DVKVTQSSRYLVKRTGEKVFLECVQDMDHENMFWYRQDPGLGLRLIYFSYDVKMKEKGDIPEGYSVSREKKERFSLILESASTNQTSMYLCASTPSGWKLFFGSGTQLSVL.

This clone came up once. The chain employs TRBV10-1 and TRBJ1-1; no reliable D call. Germline CDR1 and CDR2: WNHNN and SYGVQD (reference sequence). This CDR3 has 13 amino acids. V lost 7 bases and J 2 bases, leaving 11 bases between the germline ends. The CDR3 sequence: CASIPTSNTEAFF. CDR3 nucleotide sequence: TGCGCCAGCATACCGACCAGTAACACTGAAGCTTTCTTT.

This clone was observed a handful of times. The J gene is TRBJ2-7, the V gene TRBV9; 8 nucleotides align to TRBD2. CDR1 is SGDLS and CDR2 is YYNGEE in the germline V gene. After removal of 0 bases from V and 7 bases from J, the junction contained 9 bases not matched to a gene. The CDR3 has 15 residues. CDR3 residues: CASSVVDGGAGEQYF. Here the CDR3 DNA reads TGTGCCAGCAGCGTAGTCGACGGGGGGGCCGGGGAGCAGTACTTC. Combining the CDR3 with reference TRBV9 and TRBJ2-7 gives the whole variable domain DSGVTQTPKHLITATGQRVTLRCSPRSGDLSVYWYQQSLDQGLQFLIQYYNGEERAKGNILERFSAQQFPDLHSELNLSSLELGDSALYFCASSVVDGGAGEQYFGPGTRLTVT.

This clone was recorded a few times. The chain employs TRBV19 and TRBJ1-2; D remains unclear. The CDR3 spans 14 residues. Deletions cut 4 bases from V and 7 bases from J, with 16 bases between. CDR1 and CDR2 (germline): LNHDA, SQIVND (reference sequence). The CDR3: CASSTVNRGGGYTF. The DNA of the CDR3 is TGTGCCAGTAGTACGGTGAATAGAGGTGGTGGCTACACCTTC.

In its sample, this clone was seen once. The chain uses TRBV19 and TRBJ1-2; no reliable D call. CDR1 LNHDA and CDR2 SQIVND come from the germline V gene (reference sequence). The CDR3 contains 13 residues. Trimming took off 1 base at V and 4 bases at J, with 7 bases between the two ends. The CDR3 reads CASSIGQRYGYTF. CDR3 nucleotide sequence: TGTGCCAGTAGTATAGGGCAGCGCTATGGCTACACCTTC.

This clone was seen a single time. The chain carries TRBV4-2 and TRBJ2-5; D remains ambiguous. The germline V gene has CDR1 LGHNA and CDR2 YNFKEQ. The V end lost 1 base, the J end lost 4 bases, and 10 bases lay between the germline ends. This CDR3 is 14 amino acids long. The CDR3 reads CASSQGGVGETQYF. CDR3 sequence (DNA): TGTGCCAGCAGCCAAGGGGGTGTTGGAGAGACCCAGTACTTC.

This clone was seen only a few times. This rearrangement joins TRBV6-4 to TRBJ2-3; D may be TRBD1 (5 bases). Trimming removed 3 bases at V and 4 bases at J, with 14 bases between. Germline lookup yields CDR1 MRHNA and CDR2 SNTAGT. CDR3 size: 15 residues. CDR3 protein: CASSEGVQGPDTQYF. CDR3 DNA: TGTGCCAGCAGTGAAGGGGTGCAGGGCCCAGATACGCAGTATTTT.

Only one count was recorded for this clone. The CDR3 spells CATSRAEEGEETQYF. The DNA of the CDR3 is TGTGCCACCAGCAGAGCCGAGGAGGGGGAAGAGACCCAGTACTTC. The chain joins TRBV15 to TRBJ2-5; perhaps D is TRBD1 or TRBD2 (6 bases each). Germline V gene sequence: CDR1 LNHNV, CDR2 YYDKDF (reference sequence). There are 15 residues in the CDR3. The V gene lost 1 base and the J gene lost 3 bases, with 12 bases spanning the gap.

This clone has just a few counts. The chain links TRBV7-2 to TRBJ1-1; tentative D call: TRBD1 (6 bases). The V gene's germline CDR1 is SGHTA and CDR2 FQGNSA. The CDR3 loop spans 15 amino acids. The V end was cut by 5 bases, the J end by 1 base, with 14 bases between. CDR3 DNA sequence: TGTGCCAGCAGCCGAGGACAGACCAAGAACACTGAAGCTTTCTTT. This gives the protein CASSRGQTKNTEAFF.

This clone was observed a few times. The chain carries TRBV11-2 and TRBJ1-2, with 7 bases fitting TRBD1. With 5 bases clipped from V and 4 bases from J, the junction kept 4 bases outside the gene matches. CDR1 and CDR2 (germline): SGHAT, FQNNGV. There are 13 residues in the CDR3. CDR3 amino acids: CASSRGGLYGYTF. In DNA form, the CDR3 reads TGTGCCAGCAGCAGAGGGGGCCTCTATGGCTACACCTTC.

The chain recombines TRBV9 with TRBJ1-2; a possible D gene is TRBD1 (5 bases). This CDR3 is 16 amino acids long. Between the trimmed V and J ends, which lost 4 bases and 8 bases, there was a span of 24 bases. Germline CDR1 SGDLS, CDR2 YYNGEE. The chain's CDR3 is CASSFRYDSPDEGYTF. The CDR3, as DNA: TGTGCCAGCAGCTTCCGATACGACAGCCCGGACGAGGGCTACACCTTC.

This chain uses TRBV19 with TRBJ1-1, with D possibly being TRBD1 (5 bases). The CDR3 contains 14 residues. Germline V lookup: CDR1 LNHDA, CDR2 SQIVND (reference sequence). V gave up 4 bases and J gave up 4 bases, with 13 bases separating them. CDR3 sequence (DNA): TGTGCCAGTAGTACCGGACGGGACGTCACTGAAGCTTTCTTT. Its protein is CASSTGRDVTEAFF.

In nucleotides, the CDR3 is TGTGCCAGCAGCAAACGGACCTATGGCTACACCTTC. It translates to CASSKRTYGYTF. The rearrangement joins TRBV11-2 to TRBJ1-2; D is ambiguous. CDR1 is SGHAT and CDR2 is FQNNGV in the germline V gene. This CDR3 has 12 amino acids. V lost 5 bases and J lost 4, with 8 bases in between.

V usage is TRBV18 and J usage is TRBJ1-1; tentative D call: TRBD1 (5 bases). The CDR3 is 13 residues long. CDR1 is KGHSH and CDR2 is LQKENI in the germline V gene. Trimming removed 5 bases at V and 8 bases at J, with 15 bases between. The DNA for the CDR3 is TGTGCCAGCTCAACACGCTTACAGGTGGAAGCTTTCTTT. Translating gives CASSTRLQVEAFF.